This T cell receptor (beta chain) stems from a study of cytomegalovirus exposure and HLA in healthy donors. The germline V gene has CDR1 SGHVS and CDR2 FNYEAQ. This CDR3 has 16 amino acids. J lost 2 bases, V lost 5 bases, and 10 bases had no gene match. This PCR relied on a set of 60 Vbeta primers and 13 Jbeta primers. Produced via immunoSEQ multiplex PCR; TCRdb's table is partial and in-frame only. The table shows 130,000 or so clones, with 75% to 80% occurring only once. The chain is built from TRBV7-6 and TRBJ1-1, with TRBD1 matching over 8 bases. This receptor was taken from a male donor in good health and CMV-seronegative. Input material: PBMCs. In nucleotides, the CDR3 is TGTGCCAGCAGCGTTCCGGGACAGGCGGGTAACACTGAAGCTTTCTTT. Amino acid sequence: CASSVPGQAGNTEAFF.